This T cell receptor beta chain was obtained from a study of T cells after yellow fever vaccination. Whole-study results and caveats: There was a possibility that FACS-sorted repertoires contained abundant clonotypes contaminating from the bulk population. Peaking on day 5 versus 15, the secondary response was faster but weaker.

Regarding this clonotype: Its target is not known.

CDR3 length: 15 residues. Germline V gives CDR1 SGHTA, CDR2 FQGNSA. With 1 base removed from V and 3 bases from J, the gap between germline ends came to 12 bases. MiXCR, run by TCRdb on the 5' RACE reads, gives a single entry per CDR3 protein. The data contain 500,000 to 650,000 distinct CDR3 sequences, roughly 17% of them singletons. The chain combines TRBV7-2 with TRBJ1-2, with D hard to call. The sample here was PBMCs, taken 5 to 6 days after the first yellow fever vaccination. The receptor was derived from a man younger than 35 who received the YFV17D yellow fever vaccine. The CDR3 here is CASSLGLQVYYGYTF. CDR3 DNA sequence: TGTGCCAGCAGCTTAGGGCTCCAGGTTTACTATGGCTACACCTTC.